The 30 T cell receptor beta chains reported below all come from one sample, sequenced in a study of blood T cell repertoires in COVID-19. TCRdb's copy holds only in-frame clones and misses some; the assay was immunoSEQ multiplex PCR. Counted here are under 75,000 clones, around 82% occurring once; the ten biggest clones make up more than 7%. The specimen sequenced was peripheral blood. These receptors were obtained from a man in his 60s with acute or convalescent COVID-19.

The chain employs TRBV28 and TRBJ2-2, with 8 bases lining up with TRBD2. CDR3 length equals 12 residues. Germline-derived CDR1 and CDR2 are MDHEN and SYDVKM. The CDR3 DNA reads TGTGCGACGGGGGGGCTGGTCGGGGAGCTGTTTTTT. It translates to CATGGLVGELFF.

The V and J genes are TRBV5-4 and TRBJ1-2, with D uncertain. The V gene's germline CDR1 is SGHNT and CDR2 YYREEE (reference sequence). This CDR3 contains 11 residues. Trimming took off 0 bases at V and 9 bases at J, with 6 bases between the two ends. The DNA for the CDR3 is TGTGCCAGCAGCTTGGACTTAAGCTACACCTTC. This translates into CASSLDLSYTF.

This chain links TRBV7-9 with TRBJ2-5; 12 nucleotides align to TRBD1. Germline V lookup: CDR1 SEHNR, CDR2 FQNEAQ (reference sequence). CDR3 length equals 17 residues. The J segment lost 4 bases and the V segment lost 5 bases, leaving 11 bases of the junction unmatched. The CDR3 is CASSRSGTGGFGETQYF. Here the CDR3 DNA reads TGTGCCAGCAGCAGATCCGGGACAGGGGGCTTCGGAGAGACCCAGTACTTC.

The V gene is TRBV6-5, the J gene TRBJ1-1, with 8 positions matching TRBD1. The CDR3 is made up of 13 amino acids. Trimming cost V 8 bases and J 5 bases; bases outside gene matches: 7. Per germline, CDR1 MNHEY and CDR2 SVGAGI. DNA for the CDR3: TGTGCCAGCGTCGGGACAGGAGCAACTGAAGCTTTCTTT. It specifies CASVGTGATEAFF.

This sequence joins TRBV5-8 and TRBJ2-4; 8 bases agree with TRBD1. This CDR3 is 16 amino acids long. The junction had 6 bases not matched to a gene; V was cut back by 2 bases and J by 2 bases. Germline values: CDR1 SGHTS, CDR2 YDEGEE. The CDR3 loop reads CASSLGDRGTKNIQYF. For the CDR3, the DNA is TGTGCCAGCAGCTTAGGAGACAGGGGTACCAAAAACATTCAGTACTTC.

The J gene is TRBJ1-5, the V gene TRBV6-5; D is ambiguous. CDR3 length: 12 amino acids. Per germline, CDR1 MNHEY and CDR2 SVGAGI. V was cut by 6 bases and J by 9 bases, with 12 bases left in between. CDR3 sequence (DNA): TGTGCCAGCAGGCCTGCATCGGGGCCCCAGCATTTT. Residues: CASRPASGPQHF.

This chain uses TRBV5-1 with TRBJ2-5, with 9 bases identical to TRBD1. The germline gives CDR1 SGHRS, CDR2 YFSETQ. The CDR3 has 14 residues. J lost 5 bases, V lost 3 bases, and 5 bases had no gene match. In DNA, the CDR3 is TGCGCCAGCAGCTCGGGACAGGGTGGGGAGACCCAGTACTTC. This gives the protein CASSSGQGGETQYF.

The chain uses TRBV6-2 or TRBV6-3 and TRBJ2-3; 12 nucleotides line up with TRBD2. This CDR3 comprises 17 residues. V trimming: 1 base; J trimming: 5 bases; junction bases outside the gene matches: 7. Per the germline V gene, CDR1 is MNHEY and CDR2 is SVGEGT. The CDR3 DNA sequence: TGTGCCAGCAGTTACTTCGCTAGCGGGGGGGCCGGAGATACGCAGTATTTT. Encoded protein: CASSYFASGGAGDTQYF.

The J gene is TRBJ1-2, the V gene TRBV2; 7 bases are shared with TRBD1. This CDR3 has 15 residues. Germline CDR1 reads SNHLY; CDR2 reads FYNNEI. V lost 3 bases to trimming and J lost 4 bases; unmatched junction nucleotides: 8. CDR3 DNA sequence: TGTGCCAGCAGTGACAGGACAGGAGGTCTCTATGGCTACACCTTC. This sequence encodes CASSDRTGGLYGYTF.

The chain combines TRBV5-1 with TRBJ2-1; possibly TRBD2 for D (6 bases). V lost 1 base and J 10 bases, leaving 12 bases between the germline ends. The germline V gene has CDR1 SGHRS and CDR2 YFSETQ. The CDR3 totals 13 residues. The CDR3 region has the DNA TGCGCCAGCAGCTTGAAGGAGGGCGGCGAGCAGTTCTTC. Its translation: CASSLKEGGEQFF.

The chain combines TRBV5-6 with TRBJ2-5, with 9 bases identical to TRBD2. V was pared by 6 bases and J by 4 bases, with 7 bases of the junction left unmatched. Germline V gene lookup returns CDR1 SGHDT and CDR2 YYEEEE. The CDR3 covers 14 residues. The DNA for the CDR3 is TGTGCCAGCAAAAGCGGGGGGTACACAGAGACCCAGTACTTC. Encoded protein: CASKSGGYTETQYF. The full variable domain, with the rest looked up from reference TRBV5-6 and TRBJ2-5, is DAGVTQSPTHLIKTRGQQVTLRCSPKSGHDTVSWYQQALGQGPQFIFQYYEEEERQRGNFPDRFSGHQFPNYSSELNVNALLLGDSALYLCASKSGGYTETQYFGPGTRLLVL.

The CDR3 nucleotides are TGTGCCAGTAGTATTGGTGGCAGATACTCTGGAAACACCATATATTTT. Translation gives CASSIGGRYSGNTIYF. The J gene is TRBJ1-3, the V gene TRBV19; D is uncertain. Looked up from germline, CDR1 is LNHDA and CDR2 is SQIVND (reference sequence). CDR3 length: 16 residues. The V gene lost 3 bases and the J gene lost 0 bases, with 12 bases spanning the gap.

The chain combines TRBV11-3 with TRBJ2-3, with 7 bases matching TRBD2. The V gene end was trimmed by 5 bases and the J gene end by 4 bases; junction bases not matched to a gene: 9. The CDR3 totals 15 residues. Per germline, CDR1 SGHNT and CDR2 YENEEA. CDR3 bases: TGTGCCAGCAGCCGTGGTGGCGGGGGTTCAGATACGCAGTATTTT. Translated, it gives CASSRGGGGSDTQYF.

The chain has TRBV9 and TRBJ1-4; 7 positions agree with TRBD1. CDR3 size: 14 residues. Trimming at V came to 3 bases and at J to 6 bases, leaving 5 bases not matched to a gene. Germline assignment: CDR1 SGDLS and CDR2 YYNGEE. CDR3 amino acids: CASSAPGQYEKLFF. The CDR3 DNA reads TGTGCCAGCAGCGCCCCGGGACAGTATGAAAAACTGTTTTTT.

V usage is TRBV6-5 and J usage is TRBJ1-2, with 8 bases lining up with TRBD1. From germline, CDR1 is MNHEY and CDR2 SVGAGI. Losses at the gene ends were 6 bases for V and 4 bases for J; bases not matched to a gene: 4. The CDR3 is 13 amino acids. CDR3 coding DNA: TGTGCCAGCAGACCGGACAGGGTCTATGGCTACACCTTC. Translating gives CASRPDRVYGYTF.

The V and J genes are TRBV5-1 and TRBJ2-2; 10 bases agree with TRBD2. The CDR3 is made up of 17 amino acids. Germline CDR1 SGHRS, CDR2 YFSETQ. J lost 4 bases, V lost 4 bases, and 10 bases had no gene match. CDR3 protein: CASSNTAGGPGTGELFF. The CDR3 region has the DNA TGCGCCAGCAGCAACACAGCGGGGGGGCCAGGCACCGGGGAGCTGTTTTTT.

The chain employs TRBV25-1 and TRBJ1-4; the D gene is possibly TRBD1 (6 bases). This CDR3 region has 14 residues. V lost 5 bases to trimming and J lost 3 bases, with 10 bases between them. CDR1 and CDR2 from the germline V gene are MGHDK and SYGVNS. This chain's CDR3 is CASSLDRANEKLFF. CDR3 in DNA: TGTGCCAGCAGTCTGGACAGAGCTAATGAAAAACTGTTTTTT.

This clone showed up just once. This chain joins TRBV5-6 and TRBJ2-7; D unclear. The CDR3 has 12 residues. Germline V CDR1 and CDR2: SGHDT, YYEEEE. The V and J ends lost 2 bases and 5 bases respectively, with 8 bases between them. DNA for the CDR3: TGTGCCAGCAGCTTCTACGGTCACGAGCAGTACTTC. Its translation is CASSFYGHEQYF.

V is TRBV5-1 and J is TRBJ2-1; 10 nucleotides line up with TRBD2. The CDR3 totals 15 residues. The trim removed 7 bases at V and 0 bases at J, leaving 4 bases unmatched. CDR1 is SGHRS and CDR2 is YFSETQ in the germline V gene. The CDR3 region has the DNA TGCGCCAGCGTAAGCGGGGGGGTCTCCTACAATGAGCAGTTCTTC. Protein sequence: CASVSGGVSYNEQFF.

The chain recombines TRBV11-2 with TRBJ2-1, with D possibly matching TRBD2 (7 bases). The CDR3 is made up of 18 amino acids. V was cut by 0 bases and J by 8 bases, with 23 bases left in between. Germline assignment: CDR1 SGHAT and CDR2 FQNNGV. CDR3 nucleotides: TGTGCCAGCAGCTTAGAACCGGGACGGGGGGCTAGGGGCGATGAGCAGTTCTTC. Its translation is CASSLEPGRGARGDEQFF.

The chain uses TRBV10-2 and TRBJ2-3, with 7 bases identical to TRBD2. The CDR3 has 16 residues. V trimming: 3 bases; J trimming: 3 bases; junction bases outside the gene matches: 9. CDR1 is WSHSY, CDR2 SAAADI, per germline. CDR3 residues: CASSERLADKTDTQYF. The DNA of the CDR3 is TGCGCCAGCAGTGAAAGACTAGCAGATAAAACAGATACGCAGTATTTT.

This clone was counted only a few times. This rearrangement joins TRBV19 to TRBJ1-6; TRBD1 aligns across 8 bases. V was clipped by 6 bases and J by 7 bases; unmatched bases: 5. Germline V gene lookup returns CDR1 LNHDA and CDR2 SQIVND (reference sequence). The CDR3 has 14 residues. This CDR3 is CASSLDRANSPLHF. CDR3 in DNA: TGTGCCAGTAGCTTGGACAGGGCGAATTCACCCCTCCACTTT.

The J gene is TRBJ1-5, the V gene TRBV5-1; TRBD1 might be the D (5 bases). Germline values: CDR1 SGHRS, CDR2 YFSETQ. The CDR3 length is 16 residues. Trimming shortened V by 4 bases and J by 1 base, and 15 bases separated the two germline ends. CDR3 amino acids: CASSPGPGPSNQPQHF. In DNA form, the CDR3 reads TGCGCCAGCAGCCCCGGGCCAGGGCCAAGCAATCAGCCCCAGCATTTT.

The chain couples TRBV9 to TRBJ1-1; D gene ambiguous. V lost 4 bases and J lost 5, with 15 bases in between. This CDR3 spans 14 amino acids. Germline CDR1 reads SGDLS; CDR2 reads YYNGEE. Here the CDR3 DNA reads TGTGCCAGCAGCTCCGGACTACCTTTTACTGAAGCTTTCTTT. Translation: CASSSGLPFTEAFF.

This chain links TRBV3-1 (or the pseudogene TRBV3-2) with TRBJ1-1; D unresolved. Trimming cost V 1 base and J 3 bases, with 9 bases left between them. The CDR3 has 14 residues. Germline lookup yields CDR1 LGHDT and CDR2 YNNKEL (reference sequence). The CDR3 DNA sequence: TGTGCCAGCAGCCAAGGTAGGAGTCACACTGAAGCTTTCTTT. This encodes CASSQGRSHTEAFF.

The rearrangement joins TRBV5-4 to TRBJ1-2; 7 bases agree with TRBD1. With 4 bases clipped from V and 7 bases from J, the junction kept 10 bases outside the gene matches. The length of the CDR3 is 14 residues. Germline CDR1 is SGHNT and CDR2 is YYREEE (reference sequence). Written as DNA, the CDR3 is TGTGCCAGCAGCCCACAGGGGATGATAGGTGGCTACACCTTC. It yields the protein CASSPQGMIGGYTF.

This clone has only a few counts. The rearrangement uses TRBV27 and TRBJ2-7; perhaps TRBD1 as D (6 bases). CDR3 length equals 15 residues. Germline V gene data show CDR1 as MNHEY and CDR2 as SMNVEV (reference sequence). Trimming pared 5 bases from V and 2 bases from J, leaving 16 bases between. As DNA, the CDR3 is TGTGCCAGCAGTCCACGGACAGTGGGGGCCTACGAGCAGTACTTC. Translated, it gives CASSPRTVGAYEQYF.

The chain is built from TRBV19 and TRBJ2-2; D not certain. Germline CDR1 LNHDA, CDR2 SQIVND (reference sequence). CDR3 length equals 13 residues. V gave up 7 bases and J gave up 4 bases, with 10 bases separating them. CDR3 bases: TGTGCCAGTACATTTTACGGCACCGGGGAGCTGTTTTTT. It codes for CASTFYGTGELFF. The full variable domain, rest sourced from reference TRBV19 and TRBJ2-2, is DGGITQSPKYLFRKEGQNVTLSCEQNLNHDAMYWYRQDPGQGLRLIYYSQIVNDFQKGDIAEGYSVSREKKESFPLTVTSAQKNPTAFYLCASTFYGTGELFFGEGSRLTVL.

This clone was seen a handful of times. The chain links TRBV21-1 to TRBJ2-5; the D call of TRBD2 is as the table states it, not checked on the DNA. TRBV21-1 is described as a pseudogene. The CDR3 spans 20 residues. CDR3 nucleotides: TGTGCCAGCAGCAAAGAAGGGGTGGTCGAGACTAGCGGGTCCCAAGAGACCCAGTACTTC. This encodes CASSKEGVVETSGSQETQYF.

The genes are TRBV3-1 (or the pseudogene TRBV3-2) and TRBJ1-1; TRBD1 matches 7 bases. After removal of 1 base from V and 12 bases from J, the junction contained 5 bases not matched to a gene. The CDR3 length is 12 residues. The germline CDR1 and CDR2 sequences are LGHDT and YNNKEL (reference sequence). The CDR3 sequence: CASSQGTGITFF. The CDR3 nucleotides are TGTGCCAGCAGCCAAGGGACAGGAATTACTTTCTTT.